This entry concerns a single T cell receptor (beta chain). This sample was included in a study of blood T cell repertoires in COVID-19. Study context: The samples span acute and convalescent COVID-19 from the United States, Italy and Spain. Sample material is recorded as cDNA or gDNA derived from T cells, B-cell-depleted T cells, or PBMCs.

The CDR3 length is 15 residues. Germline V CDR1 and CDR2: MNHEY, SVGEGT. V lost 6 bases to trimming and J lost 3 bases; unmatched junction nucleotides: 10. Original analysis: By means of reference gene primer amplification, nucleated cell counts were estimated. The table came from immunoSEQ multiplex PCR; TCRdb's copy has only in-frame clones and leaves some out. The V and J calls and clone size are taken from that table; D and trimming were inferred from the DNA. In the table there are about 210,000 clones, around 84% of which are singletons. The sequence was collected from a man between 50 and 59 years old with active or convalescent COVID-19. Sequencing input: peripheral blood. The chain uses TRBV6-2 or TRBV6-3 and TRBJ2-7; TRBD1 aligns across 8 bases. The CDR3 reads CASSRTWTGNYEQYF. CDR3 nucleotides: TGTGCCAGCAGCCGGACTTGGACAGGGAACTACGAGCAGTACTTC.